The rows below give T cell receptor beta chains drawn from one sample of a study of blood T cell repertoires in COVID-19. The table came from immunoSEQ multiplex PCR; TCRdb's copy has only in-frame clones and leaves some out. This sample carries just over 650,000 clones, more than 80% of them seen once, and the ten largest clones take roughly 0.26%. Sequences were obtained from peripheral blood. These receptors all come from a woman between 18 and 29 years old with acute or convalescent COVID-19. Both conserved end residues are part of each CDR3. Each record gives: clone size, D gene, J gene, V gene, CDR3 protein, CDR3 DNA. A D gene is named only where the DNA matches it firmly. Rows give clone size only sometimes, using once, few, many, or a class for an expanded clone.

clone size: .; D gene: .; J gene: TRBJ1-1; V gene: TRBV6-5; CDR3 protein: CASTKGGANTEAFF; CDR3 DNA: TGTGCCAGCACCAAGGGGGGGGCAAACACTGAAGCTTTCTTT
clone size: .; D gene: .; J gene: TRBJ1-1; V gene: TRBV11-1; CDR3 protein: CASSLATAGVNTEAFF; CDR3 DNA: TGTGCCAGCAGCTTAGCGACCGCAGGGGTGAACACTGAAGCTTTCTTT
clone size: .; D gene: .; J gene: TRBJ1-2; V gene: TRBV6-5; CDR3 protein: CASSRGALGNYGYTF; CDR3 DNA: TGTGCCAGCAGCCGCGGGGCGCTAGGAAACTATGGCTACACCTTC
clone size: .; D gene: .; J gene: TRBJ2-7; V gene: TRBV19; CDR3 protein: CASSIGAEAYEQYF; CDR3 DNA: TGTGCCAGTAGTATAGGTGCGGAGGCCTACGAGCAGTACTTC
clone size: .; D gene: .; J gene: TRBJ1-4; V gene: TRBV3-1/TRBV3-2; CDR3 protein: CASSQEGTTSGKLFF; CDR3 DNA: TGTGCCAGCAGCCAAGAAGGGACTACCTCCGGAAAACTGTTTTTT
clone size: .; D gene: .; J gene: TRBJ1-5; V gene: TRBV10-1; CDR3 protein: CASGAGPGKSNQPQHF; CDR3 DNA: TGCGCCAGCGGAGCCGGGCCAGGGAAGAGCAATCAGCCCCAGCATTTT
clone size: .; D gene: TRBD2; J gene: TRBJ2-7; V gene: TRBV6-2/TRBV6-3; CDR3 protein: CASSPQGGGASYEQYF; CDR3 DNA: TGTGCCAGCAGCCCCCAGGGCGGGGGGGCCTCGTACGAGCAGTACTTC
clone size: .; D gene: .; J gene: TRBJ2-3; V gene: TRBV19; CDR3 protein: CASTPRGGDTQYF; CDR3 DNA: TGTGCCAGTACCCCCCGAGGAGGGGATACGCAGTATTTT
clone size: .; D gene: .; J gene: TRBJ1-1; V gene: TRBV4-2; CDR3 protein: CASSGLEVNTEAFF; CDR3 DNA: TGTGCCAGCAGCGGCCTTGAAGTGAACACTGAAGCTTTCTTT
clone size: .; D gene: TRBD2; J gene: TRBJ2-5; V gene: TRBV7-9; CDR3 protein: CASSLLAGGPETQYF; CDR3 DNA: TGTGCCAGCAGCTTACTAGCGGGGGGCCCAGAGACCCAGTACTTC
clone size: .; D gene: .; J gene: TRBJ1-6; V gene: TRBV9; CDR3 protein: CASSVGPGGNSPLHF; CDR3 DNA: TGTGCCAGCAGCGTAGGCCCCGGGGGTAATTCACCCCTCCACTTT
clone size: .; D gene: .; J gene: TRBJ2-5; V gene: TRBV6-2/TRBV6-3; CDR3 protein: CASSYEGLETQYF; CDR3 DNA: TGTGCCAGCAGTTACGAGGGCTTGGAGACCCAGTACTTC
clone size: .; D gene: TRBD2; J gene: TRBJ2-2; V gene: TRBV19; CDR3 protein: CASSQLAGGVWELFF; CDR3 DNA: TGTGCCAGTAGTCAATTAGCGGGGGGAGTGTGGGAGCTGTTTTTT
clone size: .; D gene: .; J gene: TRBJ2-7; V gene: TRBV5-1; CDR3 protein: CASSSSDRQVSGQYF; CDR3 DNA: TGCGCCAGCAGCTCCTCGGACCGACAGGTTTCGGGGCAGTACTTC
clone size: .; D gene: .; J gene: TRBJ1-1; V gene: TRBV5-1; CDR3 protein: CASSLLSGSTEAFF; CDR3 DNA: TGCGCCAGCAGCCTCCTCAGCGGCTCTACTGAAGCTTTCTTT
clone size: once; D gene: .; J gene: TRBJ1-1; V gene: TRBV10-2; CDR3 protein: CASSDPAGMYMNTEAFF; CDR3 DNA: TGCGCCAGCAGTGACCCGGCAGGGATGTACATGAACACTGAAGCTTTCTTT
clone size: .; D gene: TRBD1; J gene: TRBJ2-2; V gene: TRBV19; CDR3 protein: CASRDTGGRSGELFF; CDR3 DNA: TGTGCCAGTAGAGATACAGGGGGCAGGAGCGGGGAGCTGTTTTTT
clone size: .; D gene: .; J gene: TRBJ1-6; V gene: TRBV5-1; CDR3 protein: CASSAAGDSPLHF; CDR3 DNA: TGCGCCAGCAGCGCGGCAGGGGATTCACCCCTCCACTTT
clone size: once; D gene: TRBD2; J gene: TRBJ2-7; V gene: TRBV2; CDR3 protein: CASSEAGGVTYEQYF; CDR3 DNA: TGTGCCAGCAGTGAAGCGGGGGGGGTGACCTACGAGCAGTACTTC
clone size: .; D gene: .; J gene: TRBJ2-2; V gene: TRBV6-5; CDR3 protein: CATGTSNTGELFF; CDR3 DNA: TGTGCCACCGGGACTTCAAACACCGGGGAGCTGTTTTTT
clone size: .; D gene: .; J gene: TRBJ1-2; V gene: TRBV19; CDR3 protein: CASRTYYGYTF; CDR3 DNA: TGTGCCAGTAGAACATACTATGGCTACACCTTC
clone size: .; D gene: TRBD1; J gene: TRBJ1-1; V gene: TRBV5-8; CDR3 protein: CASGDRGNTEAFF; CDR3 DNA: TGTGCCAGCGGGGACAGGGGCAACACTGAAGCTTTCTTT
clone size: .; D gene: .; J gene: TRBJ1-2; V gene: TRBV29-1; CDR3 protein: CSVVDRYDGYTF; CDR3 DNA: TGCAGCGTTGTCGACAGATACGATGGCTACACCTTC
clone size: .; D gene: TRBD2; J gene: TRBJ2-7; V gene: TRBV14; CDR3 protein: CASSPNEPSGGFPYEQYF; CDR3 DNA: TGTGCCAGCAGCCCCAATGAGCCTAGCGGGGGGTTTCCCTACGAGCAGTACTTC
clone size: .; D gene: .; J gene: TRBJ2-3; V gene: TRBV6-5; CDR3 protein: CASSYSQASSTDTQYF; CDR3 DNA: TGTGCCAGCAGTTACTCACAGGCGTCTAGCACAGATACGCAGTATTTT
clone size: once; D gene: .; J gene: TRBJ1-2; V gene: TRBV21-1; CDR3 protein: CASSKVGGAENTF; CDR3 DNA: TGTGCCAGCAGCAAAGTAGGGGGGGCCGAGAACACCTTC
clone size: .; D gene: .; J gene: TRBJ1-2; V gene: TRBV24-1; CDR3 protein: CATSDYQATYGYTF; CDR3 DNA: TGTGCCACCAGTGATTACCAGGCGACCTATGGCTACACCTTC
clone size: .; D gene: TRBD2; J gene: TRBJ2-3; V gene: TRBV7-9; CDR3 protein: CASSFGLAGRTDTQYF; CDR3 DNA: TGTGCCAGCAGCTTTGGACTAGCGGGGCGAACAGATACGCAGTATTTT
clone size: .; D gene: TRBD2; J gene: TRBJ2-1; V gene: TRBV27; CDR3 protein: CASTPLAGVVDEQFF; CDR3 DNA: TGTGCCAGCACCCCACTAGCGGGGGTGGTCGATGAGCAGTTCTTC
clone size: .; D gene: .; J gene: TRBJ2-7; V gene: TRBV5-6; CDR3 protein: CASSLWRTYEQYF; CDR3 DNA: TGTGCCAGCAGCTTGTGGCGGACCTACGAGCAGTACTTC
clone size: .; D gene: TRBD1; J gene: TRBJ1-2; V gene: TRBV5-1; CDR3 protein: CASSPYDRDREIYTF; CDR3 DNA: TGCGCCAGCAGCCCCTATGACCGGGACAGGGAGATCTACACCTTC
clone size: .; D gene: TRBD2; J gene: TRBJ2-2; V gene: TRBV10-2; CDR3 protein: CASSLAGGRTGELFF; CDR3 DNA: TGCGCCAGCAGTTTAGCGGGGGGGCGAACCGGGGAGCTGTTTTTT
clone size: .; D gene: .; J gene: TRBJ2-7; V gene: TRBV4-1; CDR3 protein: CASSTTSAGYEQYF; CDR3 DNA: TGCGCCAGCAGCACGACCTCCGCCGGGTACGAGCAGTACTTC
clone size: .; D gene: .; J gene: TRBJ1-2; V gene: TRBV6-5; CDR3 protein: CASTESNYGYTF; CDR3 DNA: TGTGCCAGTACAGAGTCTAACTATGGCTACACCTTC
clone size: .; D gene: .; J gene: TRBJ2-1; V gene: TRBV6-2/TRBV6-3; CDR3 protein: CASSYQRSSEQFF; CDR3 DNA: TGTGCCAGCAGTTACCAGCGCTCCAGTGAGCAGTTCTTC
clone size: .; D gene: .; J gene: TRBJ1-1; V gene: TRBV12-3/TRBV12-4; CDR3 protein: CASSQRTEAFF; CDR3 DNA: TGTGCCAGCAGTCAGAGGACTGAAGCTTTCTTT
clone size: .; D gene: TRBD1; J gene: TRBJ1-2; V gene: TRBV28; CDR3 protein: CASSLGGTEKPNGYTF; CDR3 DNA: TGTGCCAGCAGTTTAGGGGGGACAGAGAAACCTAATGGCTACACCTTC
clone size: few; D gene: .; J gene: TRBJ1-2; V gene: TRBV4-3; CDR3 protein: CASSPLQGGYGYTF; CDR3 DNA: TGCGCCAGCAGCCCTCTTCAGGGCGGCTATGGCTACACCTTC
clone size: .; D gene: .; J gene: TRBJ1-1; V gene: TRBV5-6; CDR3 protein: CASSYHSPEAFF; CDR3 DNA: TGTGCCAGCAGCTACCACAGCCCTGAAGCTTTCTTT
clone size: .; D gene: .; J gene: TRBJ2-5; V gene: TRBV7-2; CDR3 protein: CASSLDRTGTQYF; CDR3 DNA: TGTGCCAGCAGCCTCGACCGCACAGGGACCCAGTACTTC